This T cell receptor beta chain was identified in a study of T cell changes during pregnancy in multiple sclerosis. Sequencing used immunoSEQ multiplex PCR; TCRdb keeps in-frame clones, though not all of them. Of tens of thousands of clones listed, roughly nine tenths were seen once; the top ten hold roughly 1.5%. V trimming: 8 bases; J trimming: 0 bases; junction bases outside the gene matches: 3. CDR3 length: 13 residues. CDR1 is MNHEY, CDR2 SMNVEV, per germline (reference sequence). The source was peripheral blood, collected after pregnancy. The chain employs TRBV27 and TRBJ1-1; TRBD1 aligns across 7 bases. The sequence derives from a female donor with multiple sclerosis, enrolled in a pregnancy study. CDR3 bases: TGTGCCAGCGGGGACAGCATGAACACTGAAGCTTTCTTT. Its protein is CASGDSMNTEAFF.